This T cell receptor beta chain was observed in a study of shared clonotypes between healthy human individuals. The assay was immunoSEQ multiplex PCR, and TCRdb's table has in-frame clones only and misses some. Among around 720,000 clones listed, about three quarters were seen once. Recent vaccinations or acute infections were absent in the healthy HIV-negative adult donors. The sequence was collected from a woman in her thirties in good health. What was sequenced was memory CD4+ T cells sorted from blood. Sample subset: CD45RA-negative fraction.

The CDR3 DNA reads TGTGCCAGCAGTTCCACCGGGACTAGCGACTACGAGCAGTACTTC. Translation gives CASSSTGTSDYEQYF. The V and J genes are TRBV6-5 and TRBJ2-7; 10 bases fit TRBD2. The CDR3 spans 15 residues. Trimming took 4 bases from V and 3 from J; bases not matched to a gene: 6. Per germline, CDR1 MNHEY and CDR2 SVGAGI.